This TCR beta chain was recorded in a study of graft-versus-host responses after intestinal transplantation. The repertoire was sequenced with immunoSEQ multiplex PCR; TCRdb's copy has only in-frame clones and lacks some. The sample records 4,000 to 4,500 clones, approximately 87% being singletons. Time point reported: postoperative day 105 after intestinal transplantation (dayNNNN = postoperative day). Intraepithelial plus lamina propria lymphocytes were released by processing graft tissue. V was pared by 0 bases and J by 4 bases, with 7 bases between. CDR3 length: 12 amino acids. Germline CDR1 and CDR2: GTSNPN and SVGIG (reference sequence).

The V gene is TRBV30, the J gene TRBJ2-7; D ambiguous. The source material was ileum tissue, sampled 105 days after intestinal transplantation. This clonotype originated in a human patient who received an intestinal transplant, so some T cells may come from the graft donor. CDR3: CAWSVLEYEQYF. The DNA of the CDR3 is TGTGCCTGGAGTGTTTTAGAATACGAGCAGTACTTC.